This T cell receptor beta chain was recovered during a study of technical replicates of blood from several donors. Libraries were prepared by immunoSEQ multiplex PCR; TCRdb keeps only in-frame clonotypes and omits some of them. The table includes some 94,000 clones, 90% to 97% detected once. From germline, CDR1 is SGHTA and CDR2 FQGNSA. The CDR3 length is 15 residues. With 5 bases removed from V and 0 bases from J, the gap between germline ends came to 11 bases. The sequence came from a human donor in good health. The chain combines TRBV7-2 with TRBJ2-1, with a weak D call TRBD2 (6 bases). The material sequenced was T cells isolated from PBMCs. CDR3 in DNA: TGTGCCAGCAGCATTAGCGGAAGCTCCTACAATGAGCAGTTCTTC. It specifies CASSISGSSYNEQFF.